A selection of T cell receptor beta chains follows, all from one sample in a study of control samples from healthy donors and cancer patients. This table comes from immunoSEQ multiplex PCR, and its TCRdb copy is limited to in-frame clones, with some not included. The sample includes 150,000 to 200,000 clones, 90% to 95% of them seen just once. Sequenced sample: blood. Every receptor here comes from a woman aged 25 to 39 in good health. Both conserved end residues are part of each CDR3. A D gene is named only where the DNA matches it firmly. Rows may omit the clone size; those that give it use once, few, many or a size class.

v_call: TRBV7-9
clone_size: once
j_call: TRBJ2-1
d_call: -
cdr3_length: 14
cdr3_nt: TGTGCCAGCAGCTTCCAAGGGAGCCGGAATGAGCAGTTCTTC
cdr3_aa: CASSFQGSRNEQFF

v_call: TRBV6-4
clone_size: -
j_call: TRBJ2-1
d_call: TRBD2
cdr3_length: 16
cdr3_nt: TGTGCCAGCAGTGACTCGGCTAGCGGGGGTTACAATGAGCAGTTCTTC
cdr3_aa: CASSDSASGGYNEQFF

v_call: TRBV15
clone_size: -
j_call: TRBJ2-3
d_call: TRBD2
cdr3_length: 15
cdr3_nt: TGTGCCACCAGCAGAGAGGTAGCGGGAGGCGGTACGCAGTATTTT
cdr3_aa: CATSREVAGGGTQYF

v_call: TRBV4-3
clone_size: -
j_call: TRBJ2-3
d_call: TRBD1
cdr3_length: 14
cdr3_nt: TGCGCCAGCAGCCAAGGCCAGGGGGAAGATACGCAGTATTTT
cdr3_aa: CASSQGQGEDTQYF

v_call: TRBV6-5
clone_size: -
j_call: TRBJ1-5
d_call: TRBD1
cdr3_length: 14
cdr3_nt: TGTGCCAGCAGCAGACAGGGACACAATCAGCCCCAGCATTTT
cdr3_aa: CASSRQGHNQPQHF

v_call: TRBV2
clone_size: -
j_call: TRBJ1-5
d_call: -
cdr3_length: 15
cdr3_nt: TGTGCCAGCAGTGACACAGGCCGGGGAAATCAGCCCCAGCATTTT
cdr3_aa: CASSDTGRGNQPQHF

v_call: TRBV3-1/TRBV3-2
clone_size: -
j_call: TRBJ2-7
d_call: -
cdr3_length: 12
cdr3_nt: TGTGCCAGCAGCCAAATTAGGTACGAGCAGTACTTC
cdr3_aa: CASSQIRYEQYF

v_call: TRBV7-2
clone_size: -
j_call: TRBJ1-1
d_call: TRBD1
cdr3_length: 15
cdr3_nt: TGTGCCAGCAGCCTAGGACAGGGTTACAACACTGAAGCTTTCTTT
cdr3_aa: CASSLGQGYNTEAFF

v_call: TRBV24-1
clone_size: -
j_call: TRBJ1-1
d_call: -
cdr3_length: 14
cdr3_nt: TGTGCCACCAGTGATTCCAGGGCTAACACTGAAGCTTTCTTT
cdr3_aa: CATSDSRANTEAFF

v_call: TRBV6-5
clone_size: -
j_call: TRBJ2-3
d_call: TRBD1
cdr3_length: 14
cdr3_nt: TGTGCCAGCAGCCACGGACAGGCCACAGATACGCAGTATTTT
cdr3_aa: CASSHGQATDTQYF

v_call: TRBV5-1
clone_size: -
j_call: TRBJ2-7
d_call: TRBD2
cdr3_length: 16
cdr3_nt: TGCGCCAGCAGCTTGGCCCTAGCGGGGGACGCCTACGAGCAGTACTTC
cdr3_aa: CASSLALAGDAYEQYF

v_call: TRBV2
clone_size: -
j_call: TRBJ1-1
d_call: TRBD1
cdr3_length: 14
cdr3_nt: TGTGCCAGCAGTAGGACAGGGGGGAGCACTGAAGCTTTCTTT
cdr3_aa: CASSRTGGSTEAFF

v_call: TRBV10-3
clone_size: -
j_call: TRBJ1-2
d_call: -
cdr3_length: 13
cdr3_nt: TGTGCCATCAGTGAGGTAGGGGCGCCTGGCTACACCTTC
cdr3_aa: CAISEVGAPGYTF

v_call: TRBV6-1
clone_size: once
j_call: TRBJ1-5
d_call: -
cdr3_length: 15
cdr3_nt: TGTGCCAGCAGTGAAGTGGGGGGCAACCATCAGCCCCAGCATTTT
cdr3_aa: CASSEVGGNHQPQHF

v_call: TRBV29-1
clone_size: -
j_call: TRBJ2-7
d_call: TRBD2
cdr3_length: 12
cdr3_nt: TGCAGCGTTGGCGGGGGGGCCTACGAGCAGTACTTC
cdr3_aa: CSVGGGAYEQYF

v_call: TRBV7-2
clone_size: -
j_call: TRBJ2-1
d_call: TRBD1
cdr3_length: 15
cdr3_nt: TGTGCCAGCAGCTCCGGGACAGGGGCTTACAATGAGCAGTTCTTC
cdr3_aa: CASSSGTGAYNEQFF

v_call: TRBV19
clone_size: -
j_call: TRBJ2-1
d_call: -
cdr3_length: 12
cdr3_nt: TGTGCCAGTAGTATCGGGGACAATGAGCAGTTCTTC
cdr3_aa: CASSIGDNEQFF

v_call: TRBV28
clone_size: once
j_call: TRBJ1-2
d_call: -
cdr3_length: 14
cdr3_nt: TGTGCCAGCAGCCCGGGGGGGCCAGGGTATGGCTACACCTTC
cdr3_aa: CASSPGGPGYGYTF

v_call: TRBV25-1
clone_size: -
j_call: TRBJ1-1
d_call: -
cdr3_length: 14
cdr3_nt: TGTGCCAGCAGTGAATCGCTAAAGAACACTGAAGCTTTCTTT
cdr3_aa: CASSESLKNTEAFF

v_call: TRBV7-2
clone_size: -
j_call: TRBJ1-1
d_call: -
cdr3_length: 13
cdr3_nt: TGTGCCAGCAGCTTTTCGGTAAACACTGAAGCTTTCTTT
cdr3_aa: CASSFSVNTEAFF

v_call: TRBV20-1
clone_size: -
j_call: TRBJ2-7
d_call: TRBD2
cdr3_length: 13
cdr3_nt: TGCAGTGCTAGTCGGGGGGGGCCTTTCGAGCAGTACTTC
cdr3_aa: CSASRGGPFEQYF

v_call: TRBV2
clone_size: -
j_call: TRBJ1-2
d_call: -
cdr3_length: 14
cdr3_nt: TGTGCCAGCAGTGCTGGGACACAACCCTATGGCTACACCTTC
cdr3_aa: CASSAGTQPYGYTF

v_call: TRBV2
clone_size: -
j_call: TRBJ1-2
d_call: -
cdr3_length: 13
cdr3_nt: TGTGCCAGCAGTGTGGAGGCTCGCTATGGCTACACCTTC
cdr3_aa: CASSVEARYGYTF

v_call: TRBV15
clone_size: -
j_call: TRBJ2-3
d_call: -
cdr3_length: 15
cdr3_nt: TGTGCCACCAGCAGAGATGGGGGGGCCACAGATACGCAGTATTTT
cdr3_aa: CATSRDGGATDTQYF